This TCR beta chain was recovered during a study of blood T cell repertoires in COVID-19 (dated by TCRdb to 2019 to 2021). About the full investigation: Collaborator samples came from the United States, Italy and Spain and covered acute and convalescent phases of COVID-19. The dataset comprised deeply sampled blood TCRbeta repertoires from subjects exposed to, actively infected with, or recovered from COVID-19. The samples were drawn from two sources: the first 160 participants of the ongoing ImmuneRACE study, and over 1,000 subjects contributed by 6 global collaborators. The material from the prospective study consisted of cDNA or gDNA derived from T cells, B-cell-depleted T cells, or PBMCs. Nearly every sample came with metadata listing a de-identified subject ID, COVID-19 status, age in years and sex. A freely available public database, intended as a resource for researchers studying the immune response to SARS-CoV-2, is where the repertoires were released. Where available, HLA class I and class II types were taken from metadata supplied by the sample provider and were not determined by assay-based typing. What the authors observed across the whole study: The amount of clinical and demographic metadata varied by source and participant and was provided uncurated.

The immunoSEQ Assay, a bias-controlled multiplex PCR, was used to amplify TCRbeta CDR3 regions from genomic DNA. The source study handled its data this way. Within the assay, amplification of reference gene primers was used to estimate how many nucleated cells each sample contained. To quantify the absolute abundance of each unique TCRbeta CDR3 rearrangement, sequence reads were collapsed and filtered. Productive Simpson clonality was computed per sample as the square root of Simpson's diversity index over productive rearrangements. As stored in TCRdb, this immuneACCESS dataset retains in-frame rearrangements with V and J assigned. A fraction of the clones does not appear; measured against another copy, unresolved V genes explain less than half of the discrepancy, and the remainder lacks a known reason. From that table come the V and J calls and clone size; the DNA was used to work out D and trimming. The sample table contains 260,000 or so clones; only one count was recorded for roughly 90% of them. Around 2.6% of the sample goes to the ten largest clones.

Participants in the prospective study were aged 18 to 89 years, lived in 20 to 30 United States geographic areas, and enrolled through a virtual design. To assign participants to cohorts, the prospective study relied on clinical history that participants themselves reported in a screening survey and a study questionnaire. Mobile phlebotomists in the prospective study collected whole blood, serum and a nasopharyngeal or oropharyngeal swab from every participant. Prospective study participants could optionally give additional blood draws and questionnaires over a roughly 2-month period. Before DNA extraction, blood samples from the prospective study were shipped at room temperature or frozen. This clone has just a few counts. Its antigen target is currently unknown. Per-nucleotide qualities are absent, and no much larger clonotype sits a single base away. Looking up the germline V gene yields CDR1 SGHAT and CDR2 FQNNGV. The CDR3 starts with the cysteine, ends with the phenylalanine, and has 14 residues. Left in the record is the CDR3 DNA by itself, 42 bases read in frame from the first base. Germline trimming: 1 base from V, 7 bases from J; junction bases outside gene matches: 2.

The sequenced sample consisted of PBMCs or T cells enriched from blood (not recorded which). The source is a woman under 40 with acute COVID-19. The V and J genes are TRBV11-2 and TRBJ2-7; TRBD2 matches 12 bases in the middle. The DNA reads TGTGCCAGCAGCTTAGGAGGACTAGCGGGAGAGCAGTACTTC. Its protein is CASSLGGLAGEQYF.